The present T cell receptor beta chain was sequenced within a study of beta chain features in type 1 diabetes. Expressed TCRB transcripts were sequenced because the entire RNA isolate underwent reverse transcription. Profiling relied on immunoSEQ multiplex PCR, and the TCRdb table lists in-frame clones only, not all of them. The data contain 360,000 or so clones, about 20% of them singletons. The source of this sequence is a woman aged 18-29 years in good health. Sequenced sample: naive CD4+ T cells from blood.

The CDR3 region is CASSSGLDNEQFF. As DNA, the CDR3 is TGTGCCAGCAGTTCGGGACTCGACAATGAGCAGTTCTTC. The rearrangement joins TRBV5-4 to TRBJ2-1, with D perhaps matching TRBD2 (6 bases). The germline CDR1 and CDR2 sequences are SGHNT and YYREEE (reference sequence). CDR3 length: 13 residues. V lost 5 bases, J lost 5 bases, and 11 bases lay in between.